This T cell receptor (beta chain) stems from a study of blood T cell repertoires in COVID-19. Turning to the study itself: PBMCs, B-cell-depleted T cells, or T cells provided the cDNA or gDNA that made up the material.

Grouping used clinical history reported by participants in a survey and questionnaire. Germline V lookup: CDR1 LNHDA, CDR2 SQIVND (reference sequence). The CDR3 has 14 residues. Trimming stripped 6 bases from V and 0 bases from J, with 9 bases between. The protocol was immunoSEQ multiplex PCR, while the TCRdb copy is restricted to in-frame clones and leaves out a portion. The sample shows about 240,000 clones, around 86% of them seen only once. The receptor comes from a woman aged 40-49 years with acute COVID-19. The sample comprised PBMCs or T cells enriched from blood (not recorded which). The chain joins TRBV19 to TRBJ1-5; D uncertain. CDR3 bases: TGTGCCAGTAGGGCACAGCATAGCAATCAGCCCCAGCATTTT. It yields the protein CASRAQHSNQPQHF.